This TCR beta chain was profiled in a study of shared clonotypes between healthy human individuals (dated by TCRdb to 2019 to 2021). For the study in its entirety: The cohort included three men and a couple of women between 18 and 49 years of age. Per donor, three plates each were used for CD4 naive and CD4 memory, two for CD8 naive, and one for CD8 memory. The study deeply sequenced blood TCR repertoires of about five healthy adults to estimate repertoire size and the extent of clonotype sharing between individuals. To increase sequencing depth and limit assay-specific biases, TCR repertoire library preparation and sequencing were carried out by different laboratories using diverse techniques. Each donor's leukapheresis produced roughly between roughly 0.85 and 9.5 billion PBMCs. Study-wide findings and limitations: Sampling was restricted to blood, and TCR repertoires in tissues likely differ from the TCR repertoires found in blood. Based on pairwise subsampling, the degree of clonotype sharing among donors was expected to be affected by sequencing depth. Compared with non-shared clonotypes, clonotypes shared by all four sorted-subset donors had higher generation probabilities. Incomplete sequencing was indicated by rarefaction of sorted-subset datasets, despite the large sequencing depth. When a handful of donors were compared, the shared fraction of clonotypes was about 5% for naive CD4, 3% to 4% for naive CD8, 2.3% for memory CD4, and about 0.36% for memory CD8. Because the study included a small number of donors, the genetic and exposure-history diversity represented was limited. Naive subsets generally had larger estimated clonotype richness than memory subsets.

Using the deep immunoSEQ assay, multiplex PCR amplified TCR CDR3 regions from genomic DNA. Extracted genomic DNA from each cell subset was spread evenly across all wells of several immunoSEQ 96-well plates, with each plate serving as a replicate. Each replicate PCR for sorted subsets received around 200 ng genomic DNA, equal to about 30,000 T cell genomes. Purified libraries were quantified with a Qubit 3.0 fluorometer, sized on a Bioanalyzer 2100, and re-quantified with the KAPA Library Quantification kit. Every immunoSEQ 96-well plate was sequenced on a separate single-read 150-cycle Illumina NextSeq 550 flow cell. The published analysis was carried out like this. Because the immunoSEQ output held only junctional sequences and lacked quality scores, the filtering could not match the filtering applied to full-length reads. To assign V/J genes and CDR3, sequences were annotated using PyIR, a Python wrapper for IgBLAST v1.9, with IMGT germline references. Reads with weak V/J assignments (E-value above 1e-6), missing CDR3, stop codons, out-of-frame junctions, or ambiguous translated residues were removed. V3J clonotypes were defined as sequences sharing the same inferred V gene, J gene, and CDR3 amino acid sequence. To compute the percentage overlap between repertoires, the number of shared unique clonotypes was divided by the size of the smaller repertoire. Three approaches were used to assess repertoire richness: RTK rarefaction, the Chao1 estimator, and Recon v2.1 estimates of unobserved clonotypes. Generation probabilities were computed with OLGA for all TCRbeta clonotypes obtained by the gDNA method from a few donors. What TCRdb holds here is the immuneACCESS table cut down to in-frame rearrangements. Part of the clones is not present; checked against another copy, under half of the missing clones reflect an unresolved V gene, and the others are unexplained. The V and J calls and clone size are taken from that table; D and trimming were inferred from the DNA. This sample has under 1,100,000 clones in its table, and 65% to 75% of those were observed once. The ten largest make up around 1.5% of the sample.

Note on this clone: Which antigen it targets is not known. No base quality information exists; no much larger clone differs at one position.

Donors were healthy HIV-negative adults with no recently reported acute infections or vaccinations. Only Caucasian adults living in Nashville, Tennessee, USA were represented among the donors. CD4+ T cells were enriched by magnetic negative selection; naive cells were then positively selected on CD45RA, and the negative fraction formed the memory subset. Blood was collected by leukapheresis, and PBMCs were isolated by Ficoll-Histopaque density gradient centrifugation and then cryopreserved in liquid nitrogen vapor phase. Analytical flow cytometry was used to check the purity and quantity of every magnetically sorted T cell population. Each sorted fraction had its genomic DNA isolated and then quantified by UV absorbance on a Nanodrop 2000c. The germline V gene (reference sequence) gives CDR1 as SEHNR and CDR2 as FQNEAQ. For this chain, trimming is 5 bases at the V end and 4 bases at the J end, and the number of junction bases without a gene match is 9. The CDR3 contains 16 residues, cysteine and phenylalanine counted. CDR3 DNA only is kept here, 48 bases in frame from base 1.

The chain is encoded by TRBV7-9 joined to TRBJ2-1; TRBD1 agrees with 9 junctional bases. Input material: memory CD4+ T cells sorted from blood. The intended sense of this specimen's cell subset or site label: CD45RA-negative fraction. The sequence came from a man aged 18 to 29 in good health. The DNA is TGTGCCAGCAGCAGAATGGACAGGGGATCGTACAATGAGCAGTTCTTC. It is translated as CASSRMDRGSYNEQFF.